These 20 T cell receptor beta chains originate from one sample sequenced in a study of lymphopenia after photon versus proton radiotherapy. Assay used: immunoSEQ multiplex PCR; TCRdb lists only in-frame clones, some missing. Counted here are 70,000 or so clones, approximately 90% occurring once; the ten biggest clones make up approximately 2%. The material sequenced was peripheral blood, taken from a patient treated with photon-based radiotherapy. These receptors were obtained from a woman aged 40 to 50 with cholangiocarcinoma.

The V call is TRBV6-5, the J call TRBJ2-2; 8 bases match TRBD1. This CDR3 comprises 14 residues. CDR1 and CDR2 (germline): MNHEY, SVGAGI. V was clipped by 6 bases and J by 5 bases; unmatched bases: 5. The CDR3 loop reads CASSDTGGTGELFF. The CDR3 DNA reads TGTGCCAGCAGCGACACAGGGGGGACCGGGGAGCTGTTTTTT.

The chain has TRBV5-4 and TRBJ2-7; TRBD1 might be the D (5 bases). The CDR3 sequence is 15 residues long. V was clipped by 3 bases and J by 3 bases, with 16 bases between them. Germline CDR1 reads SGHNT; CDR2 reads YYREEE (reference sequence). The CDR3: CASSSRQPHLYEQYF. The CDR3 nucleotides read TGTGCCAGCAGCTCGAGACAGCCTCACCTCTACGAGCAGTACTTC.

This clone was seen only once. This sequence joins TRBV5-4 and TRBJ1-2; D is undetermined. The germline V gene has CDR1 SGHNT and CDR2 YYREEE (reference sequence). The V end lost 4 bases, the J end lost 4 bases, and 11 bases lay between the germline ends. The CDR3 loop spans 13 amino acids. In nucleotides, the CDR3 is TGTGCCAGCAGCCCCCCAGACATCTATGGCTACACCTTC. This codes for CASSPPDIYGYTF.

The V and J genes are TRBV15 and TRBJ2-5; either TRBD1 or TRBD2 may fit D (7 bases each). The CDR3 spans 15 residues. Germline values: CDR1 LNHNV, CDR2 YYDKDF (reference sequence). V dropped 2 bases and J dropped 4 bases, with 14 bases sitting between them. The CDR3 reads CATSRPGRGGETQYF. The CDR3 bases are TGTGCCACCAGCAGACCAGGCAGGGGGGGAGAGACCCAGTACTTC.

The V and J genes are TRBV11-2 and TRBJ2-3; 14 bases align to TRBD2. After removal of 5 bases from V and 4 bases from J, the junction contained 8 bases not matched to a gene. CDR3 length: 17 amino acids. CDR1 and CDR2 (germline): SGHAT, FQNNGV. The CDR3 bases are TGTGCCAGCAGCCCGACTAGCGGGAGGGGGGGGGCAGATACGCAGTATTTT. This gives the protein CASSPTSGRGGADTQYF.

The chain uses TRBV7-9 and TRBJ2-7; D is undetermined. Germline CDR1 and CDR2: SEHNR and FQNEAQ (reference sequence). This CDR3 comprises 12 residues. V was clipped by 4 bases and J by 3 bases, with 7 bases between them. The DNA of the CDR3 is TGTGCCAGCAGCTCAGATATCTACGAGCAGTACTTC. It codes for CASSSDIYEQYF.

This rearrangement joins TRBV19 to TRBJ2-3, with TRBD2 as a possible D gene (5 bases). The length of the CDR3 is 14 residues. Per germline, CDR1 LNHDA and CDR2 SQIVND (reference sequence). The germline V and J ends were trimmed by 7 bases and 4 bases, with 15 bases remaining between them. The CDR3 region has the DNA TGTGCCAGTATGGTGGCGTGGGGAGCAGATACGCAGTATTTT. Translating it yields CASMVAWGADTQYF.

The chain couples TRBV28 to TRBJ1-2, with 7 positions matching TRBD1. With 6 bases clipped from V and 3 bases from J, the junction kept 16 bases outside the gene matches. Germline V gene lookup returns CDR1 MDHEN and CDR2 SYDVKM. The CDR3 spans 17 residues. CDR3 bases: TGTGCCAGCAGCCCGAACGGAAGACAGGGAGAGGACTATGGCTACACCTTC. Translated: CASSPNGRQGEDYGYTF.

This sequence joins TRBV5-1 and TRBJ1-3; 7 nucleotides match TRBD1. J was trimmed by 1 base and V by 4 bases; bases with no gene match: 8. Germline values: CDR1 SGHRS, CDR2 YFSETQ. This CDR3 region has 16 residues. The CDR3 is CASSDRQGLSGNTIYF. The CDR3 DNA reads TGCGCCAGCAGCGACAGACAGGGACTGTCTGGAAACACCATATATTTT.

This clone turned up a few times. The chain joins TRBV5-1 to TRBJ2-2, with a weak D call TRBD1 (5 bases). Germline lookup yields CDR1 SGHRS and CDR2 YFSETQ. The CDR3 spans 15 residues. Deletions cut 1 base from V and 6 bases from J, with 13 bases between. CDR3 in amino acids: CASSLIGEYSGELFF. The DNA of the CDR3 is TGCGCCAGCAGCTTGATAGGGGAATACTCCGGGGAGCTGTTTTTT.

Only a few counts were recorded for this clone. The rearrangement uses TRBV29-1 and TRBJ1-1, with D unclear. The CDR3 loop spans 14 amino acids. Germline loops: CDR1 SQVTM, CDR2 ANQGSEA. Trimming removed 5 bases from V and 0 bases from J, with 13 bases in between. This CDR3 is CSVTEQHMNTEAFF. The CDR3, as DNA: TGCAGCGTTACAGAACAGCATATGAACACTGAAGCTTTCTTT.

This clone was seen only once. The CDR3 region has the DNA TGCGCCAGCAGCTTGGACGCCGACAATGAGCAGTTCTTC. Protein: CASSLDADNEQFF. The chain joins TRBV5-1 to TRBJ2-1; D not certain. The CDR3 consists of 13 residues. CDR1 is SGHRS, CDR2 YFSETQ, per germline. V dropped 0 bases and J dropped 5 bases, with 6 bases sitting between them.

The chain links TRBV7-9 to TRBJ1-5; no clear D gene. V was cut by 4 bases and J by 7 bases, with 8 bases left in between. Germline V CDR1 and CDR2: SEHNR, FQNEAQ (reference sequence). The length of the CDR3 is 12 residues. The CDR3 sequence is CASSYKDQPQHF. CDR3 nucleotide sequence: TGTGCCAGCAGCTATAAGGACCAGCCCCAGCATTTT.

CDR3 in amino acids: CASSYDSGYGYTF. For the CDR3, the DNA is TGTGCCAGCAGTTACGACTCTGGGTATGGCTACACCTTC. The chain links TRBV6-5 to TRBJ1-2; D not resolved. The CDR3 length is 13 residues. The V and J ends lost 2 bases and 5 bases respectively, with 9 bases between them. Germline V gene data show CDR1 as MNHEY and CDR2 as SVGAGI.

The chain uses TRBV19 and TRBJ2-2; D unclear. V was clipped by 4 bases and J by 0 bases, with 9 bases between them. The CDR3 covers 15 residues. Germline-derived CDR1 and CDR2 are LNHDA and SQIVND (reference sequence). The CDR3 reads CASSTGLSNTGELFF. DNA of the CDR3: TGTGCCAGTAGTACCGGATTATCGAACACCGGGGAGCTGTTTTTT.

The rearrangement uses TRBV5-1 and TRBJ2-3; D is possibly TRBD1 (5 bases). Germline loops: CDR1 SGHRS, CDR2 YFSETQ. This CDR3 comprises 14 residues. V lost 4 bases and J 2 bases, leaving 11 bases between the germline ends. The CDR3 DNA follows: TGCGCCAGCAGCCTAGGACACAACACAGATACGCAGTATTTT. Protein sequence: CASSLGHNTDTQYF.

The J gene is TRBJ2-1, the V gene TRBV7-6; 12 bases agree with TRBD2. J was trimmed by 8 bases and V by 0 bases; bases with no gene match: 2. The CDR3 is 15 residues long. Germline assignment: CDR1 SGHVS and CDR2 FNYEAQ. In DNA form, the CDR3 reads TGTGCCAGCAGCTTAGCCGGACTAGCGGGGCATGAGCAGTTCTTC. Amino acid sequence: CASSLAGLAGHEQFF.

This rearrangement joins TRBV30 to TRBJ2-3; D remains ambiguous. CDR3 length: 15 amino acids. V was shortened by 5 bases and J by 1 base, with 16 bases between the two germline ends. Germline V gives CDR1 GTSNPN, CDR2 SVGIG (reference sequence). CDR3 region: CAWGADSVGTDTQYF. CDR3 coding DNA: TGTGCCTGGGGAGCAGATTCGGTCGGCACAGATACGCAGTATTTT.

This clone was recorded only once. This chain connects TRBV4-1 to TRBJ1-2, with D perhaps matching TRBD1 (6 bases). Trimming shortened V by 1 base and J by 5 bases, and 14 bases separated the two germline ends. The CDR3 has 15 amino acids. Germline assignment: CDR1 MGHRA and CDR2 YSYEKL. The CDR3 here is CASSQVVGGPYGYTF. CDR3 sequence (DNA): TGCGCCAGCAGCCAAGTGGTCGGGGGGCCTTATGGCTACACCTTC.

This chain uses TRBV11-3 with TRBJ2-5, with D hard to call. Trimming removed 1 base from V and 2 bases from J, with 17 bases in between. The CDR3 contains 17 residues. Per the germline V gene, CDR1 is SGHNT and CDR2 is YENEEA. CDR3 protein: CASSLGGPSLGQETQYF. In DNA form, the CDR3 reads TGTGCCAGCAGCTTAGGGGGTCCCTCACTCGGTCAAGAGACCCAGTACTTC.